What follows describes a single T cell receptor (beta chain). Germline CDR1 and CDR2: SQVTM and ANQGSEA. The CDR3 extends over 17 amino acids. The J segment lost 5 bases and the V segment lost 0 bases, leaving 10 bases of the junction unmatched. The repertoire was sequenced with immunoSEQ multiplex PCR; TCRdb's copy has only in-frame clones and lacks some. Here the sample spans about 82,000 clones, 92% being singletons. The data originate from a study of T cell responses to AZD1222 COVID-19 vaccine. Second-dose timings of about 4 or about 12 weeks were pooled. The sequencing used peripheral blood, collected 28 days after the second AZD1222 dose. V is TRBV29-1 and J is TRBJ1-2; 12 nucleotides line up with TRBD1. The clonotype comes from an adult who received the AZD1222 COVID-19 vaccine. As DNA, the CDR3 is TGCAGCGTTGAAGATAGGGACAGGGGGCGCATAGGGTATGGCTACACCTTC. Its protein product is CSVEDRDRGRIGYGYTF.